This record looks at one T cell receptor (beta chain) sequence and its context. No antigen is known for it. It may be a read error: a sequence one base away is much more abundant. Patients chosen for sequencing had CD8+CD57+ cells that had expanded, as shown by flow cytometry. Each patient carried a diagnosis of severe acquired aplastic anemia. At the time of blood sampling, patients had not yet received any therapy. This sample was included in a study of CD8+CD57+ T cells in acquired aplastic anemia. Study details: The mean DNA yield obtained from sorted CD4+ and CD8+ cells came to approximately 3.2 ug. Study-level points and caveats: The CD8+ Simpson's diversity of patients and controls was not significantly different.

It was genomic DNA that served as the template for profiling TCR beta VDJ and CDR3. Using its own MiXCR run on the reads, TCRdb lists one record per CDR3 protein. The data show about 200,000 distinct CDR3 sequences, almost 50% seen once. The clonotype comes from a human donor with aplastic anemia. Sequenced input: sorted CD4+, CD8+, or CD8+CD57+ T cells (not recorded which) from PBMCs.

The CDR3 coding sequence is TGTGCCAGCAGTTCTGGACAGGGTAGCGACAAGCAGTACTTC. As protein: CASSSGQGSDKQYF. This chain uses TRBV6-1 with TRBJ2-7, with 8 nucleotides matching TRBD1. The CDR3 is made up of 14 amino acids. Germline-derived CDR1 and CDR2 are MNHNS and SASEGT. V shed 5 bases and J 8 bases; nucleotides not matched to a gene: 11.